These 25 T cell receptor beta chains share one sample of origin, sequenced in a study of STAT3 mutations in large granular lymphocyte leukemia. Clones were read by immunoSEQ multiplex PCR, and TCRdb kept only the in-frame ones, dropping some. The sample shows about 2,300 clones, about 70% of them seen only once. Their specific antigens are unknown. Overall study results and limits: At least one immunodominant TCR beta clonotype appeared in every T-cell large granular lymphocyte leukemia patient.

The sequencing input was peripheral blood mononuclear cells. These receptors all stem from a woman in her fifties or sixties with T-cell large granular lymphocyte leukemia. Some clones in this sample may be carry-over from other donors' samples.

CDR3 sequence: CASSFLVRGQTGYGYTF. DNA for the CDR3: TGCGCCAGCAGCTTCTTGGTACGAGGACAGACAGGCTATGGCTACACCTTC. This sequence joins TRBV5-1 and TRBJ1-2; tentatively, D is TRBD1 (6 bases). V dropped 2 bases and J dropped 4 bases, with 21 bases sitting between them. Germline V lookup: CDR1 SGHRS, CDR2 YFSETQ. This CDR3 is built from 17 residues.

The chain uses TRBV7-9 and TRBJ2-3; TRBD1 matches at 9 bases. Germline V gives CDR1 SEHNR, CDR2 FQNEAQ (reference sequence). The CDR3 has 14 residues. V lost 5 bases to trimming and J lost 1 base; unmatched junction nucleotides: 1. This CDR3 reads CASSDRGGTDTQYF. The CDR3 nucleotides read TGTGCCAGCAGCGACAGGGGGGGCACAGATACGCAGTATTTT.

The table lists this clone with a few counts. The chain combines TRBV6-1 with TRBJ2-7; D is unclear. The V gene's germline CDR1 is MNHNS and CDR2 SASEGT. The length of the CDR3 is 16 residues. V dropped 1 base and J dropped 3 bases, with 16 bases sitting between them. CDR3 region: CASSEDSYLTYYEQYF. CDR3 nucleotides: TGTGCCAGCAGTGAAGACAGCTACTTAACTTACTACGAGCAGTACTTC.

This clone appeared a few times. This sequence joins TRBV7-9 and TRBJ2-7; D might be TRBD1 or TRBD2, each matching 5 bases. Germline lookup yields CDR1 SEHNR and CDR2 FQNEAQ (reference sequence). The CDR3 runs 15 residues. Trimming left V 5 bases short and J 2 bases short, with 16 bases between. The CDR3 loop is CASSPDRRGTYEQYF. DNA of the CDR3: TGTGCCAGCAGCCCCGACAGAAGAGGGACCTACGAGCAGTACTTC.

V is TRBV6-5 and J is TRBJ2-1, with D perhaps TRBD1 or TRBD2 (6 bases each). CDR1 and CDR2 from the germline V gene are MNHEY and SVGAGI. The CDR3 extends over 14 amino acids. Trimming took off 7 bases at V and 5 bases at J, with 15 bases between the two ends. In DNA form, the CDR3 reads TGTGCCAGCATGAACTGGGGGGCCCACAATGAGCAGTTCTTC. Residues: CASMNWGAHNEQFF.

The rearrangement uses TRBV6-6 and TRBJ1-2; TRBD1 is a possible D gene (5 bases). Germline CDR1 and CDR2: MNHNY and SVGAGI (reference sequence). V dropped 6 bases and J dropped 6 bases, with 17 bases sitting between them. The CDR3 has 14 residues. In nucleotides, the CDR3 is TGTGCCAGCAGCCCAGTGGGGGGGAGAAATGGCTACACCTTC. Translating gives CASSPVGGRNGYTF.

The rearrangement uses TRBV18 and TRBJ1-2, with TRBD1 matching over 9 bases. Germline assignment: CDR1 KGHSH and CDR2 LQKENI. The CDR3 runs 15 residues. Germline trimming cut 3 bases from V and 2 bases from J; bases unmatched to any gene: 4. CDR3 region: CASSPPGTGNYGYTF. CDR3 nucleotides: TGTGCCAGCTCACCCCCCGGGACAGGGAACTATGGCTACACCTTC.

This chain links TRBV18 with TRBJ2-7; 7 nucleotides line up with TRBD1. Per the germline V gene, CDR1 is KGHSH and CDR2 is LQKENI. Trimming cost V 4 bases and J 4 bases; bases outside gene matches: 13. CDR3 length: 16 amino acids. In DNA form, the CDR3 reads TGTGCCAGCTCACAGCTTACGGGACAGACCCCTTACGAGCAGTACTTC. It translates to CASSQLTGQTPYEQYF.

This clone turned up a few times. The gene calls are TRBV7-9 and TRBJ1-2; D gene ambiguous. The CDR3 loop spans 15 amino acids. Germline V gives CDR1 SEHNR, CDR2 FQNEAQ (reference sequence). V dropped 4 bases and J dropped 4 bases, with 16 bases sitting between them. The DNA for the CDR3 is TGTGCCAGCAGCTCCTACCAGTTGATCTTCTATGGCTACACCTTC. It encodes CASSSYQLIFYGYTF.

The DNA of the CDR3 is TGCGCCAGCAGCTTGGCCGACAGGGACTACGAGCAGTACTTC. It translates to CASSLADRDYEQYF. The chain couples TRBV5-1 to TRBJ2-7; TRBD1 agrees at 7 bases. The CDR3 spans 14 residues. Per germline, CDR1 SGHRS and CDR2 YFSETQ. V lost 0 bases and J lost 3; bases outside the gene matches: 3.

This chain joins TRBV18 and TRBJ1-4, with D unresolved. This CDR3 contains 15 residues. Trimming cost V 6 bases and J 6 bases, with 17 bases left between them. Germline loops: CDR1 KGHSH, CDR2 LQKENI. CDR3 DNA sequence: TGTGCCAGCTCTCAACGACGGGGAGAGGATGAAAAACTGTTTTTT. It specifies CASSQRRGEDEKLFF.

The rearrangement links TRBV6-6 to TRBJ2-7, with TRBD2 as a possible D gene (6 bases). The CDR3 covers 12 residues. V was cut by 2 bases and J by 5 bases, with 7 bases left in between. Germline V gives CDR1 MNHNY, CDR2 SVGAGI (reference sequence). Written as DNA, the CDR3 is TGTGCCAGCAGTTACGTAGCGGACGAGCAGTACTTC. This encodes CASSYVADEQYF.

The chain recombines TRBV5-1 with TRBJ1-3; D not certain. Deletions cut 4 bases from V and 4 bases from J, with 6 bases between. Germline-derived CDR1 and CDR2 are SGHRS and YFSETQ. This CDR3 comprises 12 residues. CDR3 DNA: TGCGCCAGCAGCCCGGAGGGAAACACCATATATTTT. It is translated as CASSPEGNTIYF.

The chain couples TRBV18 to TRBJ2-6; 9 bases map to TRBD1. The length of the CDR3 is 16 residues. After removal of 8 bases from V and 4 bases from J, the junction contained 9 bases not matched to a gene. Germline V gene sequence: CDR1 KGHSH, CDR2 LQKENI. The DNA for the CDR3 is TGTGCCAGCACCCTACAGGGGGCTACCGGGGCCAACGTCCTGACTTTC. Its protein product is CASTLQGATGANVLTF.

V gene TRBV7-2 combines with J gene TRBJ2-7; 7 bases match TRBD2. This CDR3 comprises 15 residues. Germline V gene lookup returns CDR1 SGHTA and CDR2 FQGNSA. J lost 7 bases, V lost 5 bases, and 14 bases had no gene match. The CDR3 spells CASSSLPGGLGEQYF. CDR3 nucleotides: TGTGCCAGCAGCAGCCTGCCCGGGGGGTTGGGTGAGCAGTACTTC.

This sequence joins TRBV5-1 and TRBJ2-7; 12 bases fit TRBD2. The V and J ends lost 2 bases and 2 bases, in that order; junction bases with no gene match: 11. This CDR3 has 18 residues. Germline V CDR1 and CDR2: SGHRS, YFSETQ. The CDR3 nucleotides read TGCGCCAGCAGCTTTTCCGAGACTAGCGGGAGCTCAACCTACGAGCAGTACTTC. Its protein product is CASSFSETSGSSTYEQYF. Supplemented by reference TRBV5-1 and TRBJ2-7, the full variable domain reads KAGVTQTPRYLIKTRGQQVTLSCSPISGHRSVSWYQQTPGQGLQFLFEYFSETQRNKGNFPGRFSGRQFSNSRSEMNVSTLELGDSALYLCASSFSETSGSSTYEQYFGPGTRLTVT.

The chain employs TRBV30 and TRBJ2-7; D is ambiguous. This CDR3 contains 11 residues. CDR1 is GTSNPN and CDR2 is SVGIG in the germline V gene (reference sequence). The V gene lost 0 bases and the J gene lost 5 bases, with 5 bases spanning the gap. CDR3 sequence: CAWSVGNEQYF. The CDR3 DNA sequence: TGTGCCTGGAGTGTAGGGAACGAGCAGTACTTC.

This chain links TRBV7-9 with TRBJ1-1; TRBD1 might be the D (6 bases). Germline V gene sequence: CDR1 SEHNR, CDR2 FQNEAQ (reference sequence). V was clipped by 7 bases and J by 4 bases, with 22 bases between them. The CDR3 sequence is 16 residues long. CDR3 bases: TGTGCCAGCACCGCGGGGGCAGGGCCTGTCAGCACTGAAGCTTTCTTT. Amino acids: CASTAGAGPVSTEAFF.

The CDR3 reads CASSHGTGFYEQYF. For the CDR3, the DNA is TGTGCCAGCAGCCATGGGACAGGGTTCTACGAGCAGTACTTC. The chain couples TRBV7-9 to TRBJ2-7, with TRBD1 matching over 9 bases. After removal of 5 bases from V and 3 bases from J, the junction contained 5 bases not matched to a gene. The CDR3 extends over 14 amino acids. Germline CDR1 is SEHNR and CDR2 is FQNEAQ (reference sequence).

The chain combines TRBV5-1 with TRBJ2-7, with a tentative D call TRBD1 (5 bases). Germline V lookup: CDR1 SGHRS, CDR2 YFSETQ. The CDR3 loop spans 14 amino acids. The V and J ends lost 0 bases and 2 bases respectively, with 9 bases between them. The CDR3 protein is CASSLGDRTYEQYF. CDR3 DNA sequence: TGCGCCAGCAGCTTGGGCGACAGAACCTACGAGCAGTACTTC.

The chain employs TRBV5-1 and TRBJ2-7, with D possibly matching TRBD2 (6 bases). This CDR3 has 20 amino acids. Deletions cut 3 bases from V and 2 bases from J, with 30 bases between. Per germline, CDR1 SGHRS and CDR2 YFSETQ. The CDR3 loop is CASSSPNRAATSPEPYEQYF. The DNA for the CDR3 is TGCGCCAGCAGCTCTCCTAATCGGGCAGCCACTAGCCCAGAGCCCTACGAGCAGTACTTC. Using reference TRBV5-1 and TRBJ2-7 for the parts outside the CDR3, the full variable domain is KAGVTQTPRYLIKTRGQQVTLSCSPISGHRSVSWYQQTPGQGLQFLFEYFSETQRNKGNFPGRFSGRQFSNSRSEMNVSTLELGDSALYLCASSSPNRAATSPEPYEQYFGPGTRLTVT.

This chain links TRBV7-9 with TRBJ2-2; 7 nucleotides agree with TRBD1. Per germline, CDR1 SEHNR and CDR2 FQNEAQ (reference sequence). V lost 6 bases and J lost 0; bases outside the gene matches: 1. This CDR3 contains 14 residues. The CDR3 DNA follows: TGTGCCAGCAGGACAGGGTCGAACACCGGGGAGCTGTTTTTT. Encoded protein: CASRTGSNTGELFF.

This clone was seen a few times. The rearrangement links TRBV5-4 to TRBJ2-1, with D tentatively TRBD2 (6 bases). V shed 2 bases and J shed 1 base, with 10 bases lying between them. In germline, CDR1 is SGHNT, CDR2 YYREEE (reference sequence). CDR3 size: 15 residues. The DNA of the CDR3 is TGTGCCAGCAGCTTCTCTGGGAGGTCCTACAATGAGCAGTTCTTC. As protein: CASSFSGRSYNEQFF.

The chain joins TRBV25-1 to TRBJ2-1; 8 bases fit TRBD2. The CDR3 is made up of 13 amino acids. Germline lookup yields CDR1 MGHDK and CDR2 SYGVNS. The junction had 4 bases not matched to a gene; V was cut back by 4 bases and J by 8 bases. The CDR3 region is CASSGLAGYEQFF. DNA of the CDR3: TGTGCCAGCAGTGGGCTAGCGGGTTATGAGCAGTTCTTC.

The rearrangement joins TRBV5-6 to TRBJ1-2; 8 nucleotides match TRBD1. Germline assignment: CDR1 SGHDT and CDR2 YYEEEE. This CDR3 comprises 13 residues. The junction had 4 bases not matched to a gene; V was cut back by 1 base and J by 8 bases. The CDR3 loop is CASSLQGAGGYTF. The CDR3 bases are TGTGCCAGCAGCTTGCAGGGGGCAGGGGGCTACACCTTC. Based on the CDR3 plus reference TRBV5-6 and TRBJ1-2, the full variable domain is DAGVTQSPTHLIKTRGQQVTLRCSPKSGHDTVSWYQQALGQGPQFIFQYYEEEERQRGNFPDRFSGHQFPNYSSELNVNALLLGDSALYLCASSLQGAGGYTFGSGTRLTVV.